This is a list of T cell receptor beta chains from one sample in a study of T cells in Graves' hyperthyroidism and ophthalmopathy. A single record per CDR3 protein comes from TCRdb applying MiXCR to the multiplex PCR reads. The data hold around 290,000 distinct CDR3 sequences, with roughly 15% observed a single time. The source material was blood. Every receptor here comes from a woman aged 25 to 39 with Graves' hyperthyroidism that later progressed to Graves' ophthalmopathy. CDR3s include the opening cysteine and the closing phenylalanine or tryptophan. The D gene is left open where the match is weak.

d_call v_call cdr3_aa
TRBD1 TRBV9 CASSVGDRTNYGYTF
TRBD2 TRBV11-2 CASSPPLSTWREGTDTQYF
TRBD2 TRBV6-1 CASARLAGESSQYF
NA TRBV7-9 CASSLEGQEEVF
TRBD1 TRBV6-2/TRBV6-3 CASSEPGGKFEQYF
NA TRBV27 CASRETDRHQETQYF
TRBD1 TRBV4-1 CASRSPGAGTGVTEAFF
TRBD2 TRBV10-3 CAISDGGLAGEGQFF
NA TRBV12-3/TRBV12-4 CASSLAVISTDTQYF
NA TRBV2 CASSDARDGTNYGYTF
NA TRBV19 CASSLAEGTYEQYF
NA TRBV6-2/TRBV6-3 CASVASSYNEQFF
TRBD1 TRBV11-2 CASSLGQGDMNTEAFF
NA TRBV9 CASSPTWVMNTEAFF
NA TRBV27 CASSSSGTGNEKLFF
NA TRBV27 CASSSVASDGELFF
NA TRBV28 CASSLFLGIEAFF
TRBD1 TRBV12-3/TRBV12-4 CASSSGTVMSNEQFF
TRBD1 TRBV20-1 CSARDRGQGYGYTF